The 2 T cell receptor beta chains in this list originate from one sample, sequenced in a study of blood T cell repertoires in COVID-19. The table came from immunoSEQ multiplex PCR; TCRdb's copy has only in-frame clones and leaves some out. In the table there are 490,000 or so clones, approximately 87% of which are singletons. Specimen: PBMCs or T cells enriched from blood (not recorded which). These receptors originate from a middle-aged woman who had recovered from COVID-19.

This sequence joins TRBV5-4 and TRBJ2-3; 13 bases fit TRBD2. Trimming at V came to 0 bases and at J to 5 bases, leaving 15 bases not matched to a gene. CDR3 length equals 20 residues. The V gene's germline CDR1 is SGHNT and CDR2 YYREEE (reference sequence). In nucleotides, the CDR3 is TGTGCCAGCAGCTTGGACGGACTAGCGGGAGACCCCGATTTCGGAGATACGCAGTATTTT. The encoded protein is CASSLDGLAGDPDFGDTQYF.

V usage is TRBV19 and J usage is TRBJ2-3, with no clear D. Trimming took off 6 bases at V and 1 base at J, with 8 bases between the two ends. This CDR3 spans 13 amino acids. Germline CDR1 and CDR2: LNHDA and SQIVND (reference sequence). This chain's CDR3 is CASRLQGTDTQYF. Written as DNA, the CDR3 is TGTGCCAGTAGACTCCAGGGCACAGATACGCAGTATTTT.